This T cell receptor delta chain appears in the sequencing data of a study of gamma-delta chains in newborns, infants, children. Study background: Innate gammadelta T cells reportedly expand polyclonally right after birth, driven by microbial exposure, per the title.

As to this clone: This same CDR3 is encoded by further DNA sequences in the sample.

The CDR3 runs 22 residues. Germline trimming cut 3 bases from V and 0 bases from J; bases unmatched to any gene: 16. Per germline, CDR1 GEAIGNYY and CDR2 EKD. TCRdb re-processed the reads via CATT. This sample has under 8,000 delta-chain clones; roughly 2.5% occur once, and the top ten carry around a sixth. Source material: blood. This receptor was identified in a child who was a newborn, infant or young child, either healthy, febrile or measles-vaccinated (not recorded which). The gene calls are TRDV2 and TRDJ3; 10 nucleotides match TRDD3. CDR3 sequence: CACDSVAGGYAGSSWDTRQMFF. For the CDR3, the DNA is TGTGCCTGTGACTCCGTCGCCGGGGGATACGCCGGAAGCTCCTGGGACACCCGACAGATGTTTTTC.